The 24 T cell receptor beta chains below all came from one sample that was sequenced in a study of T cells after yellow fever vaccination. TCRdb recomputed calls from the 5' RACE reads with MiXCR, one row per CDR3 protein. The table has roughly 32,000 distinct CDR3 sequences, 6.6% seen once. Sequences were derived from PBMCs, either bulk or a sorted T-cell subset (CD4+, CD8+, memory, or dextramer-sorted; not recorded which), sampled on the day of the first yellow fever vaccination. Source of these receptors: a man between 18 and 29 years old who received the YFV17D yellow fever vaccine.

For this clonotype: This may be a read error, as it is one base from a much larger clone. The chain combines TRBV7-2 with TRBJ1-6; D not certain. V lost 5 bases and J lost 11, with 19 bases in between. The CDR3 covers 15 residues. CDR1 is SGHTA, CDR2 FQGNSA, per germline. In DNA, the CDR3 is TGTGCCAGCAGCGGGCCTGGCCCCCAAGAGACACCCCTCCACTTT. As protein: CASSGPGPQETPLHF.

A few counts support this clonotype. The chain links TRBV7-8 to TRBJ1-2, with D possibly TRBD1 on 5 matching bases. The V gene's germline CDR1 is SGHVS and CDR2 FQNEAQ. This CDR3 region has 15 residues. The germline V and J ends were trimmed by 4 bases and 6 bases, with 18 bases remaining between them. CDR3 loop: CASSSPMTRGHGYTF. In nucleotides, the CDR3 is TGTGCCAGCAGCTCACCCATGACAAGGGGACATGGCTACACCTTC.

This sequence joins TRBV19 and TRBJ2-5; D is possibly TRBD1 or TRBD2 (5 bases each). Germline values: CDR1 LNHDA, CDR2 SQIVND (reference sequence). This CDR3 spans 16 amino acids. V was trimmed by 7 bases and J by 5 bases, leaving 23 bases between them. CDR3 nucleotides: TGTGCCAGTACTCTAACCGGGGCAGCGACGTCCGAGACCCAGTACTTC. Protein sequence: CASTLTGAATSETQYF.

This sequence joins TRBV20-1 and TRBJ1-5, with D possibly being TRBD1 (6 bases). This CDR3 region has 16 residues. V lost 3 bases and J 1 base, leaving 16 bases between the germline ends. CDR1 is DFQATT, CDR2 SNEGSKA, per germline (reference sequence). The CDR3, as DNA: TGCAGTGCTAGTCAGGGTGGGGGCGGGAGCAATCAGCCCCAGCATTTT. Translating gives CSASQGGGGSNQPQHF.

In its sample, this clonotype was seen many times. The chain couples TRBV18 to TRBJ2-7; 7 nucleotides align to TRBD1. CDR1 is KGHSH, CDR2 LQKENI, per germline. This CDR3 has 14 residues. Trimming removed 6 bases from V and 5 bases from J; junction bases left unmatched: 10. CDR3 nucleotides: TGTGCCAGCTCTCCGACAGGGTTTGACAACGAGCAGTACTTC. Translated, it gives CASSPTGFDNEQYF.

Ten or more counts support this clonotype. CDR3 in amino acids: CSARPPRGAVDTQYF. CDR3 DNA sequence: TGCAGTGCCCGCCCCCCCAGGGGCGCCGTAGATACGCAGTATTTT. This chain links TRBV20-1 with TRBJ2-3; D is possibly TRBD1 (6 bases). Germline V gives CDR1 DFQATT, CDR2 SNEGSKA (reference sequence). The CDR3 sequence is 15 residues long. V was cut by 6 bases and J by 5 bases, with 21 bases left in between.

This clonotype came up many times. The genes are TRBV18 and TRBJ1-2, with D perhaps TRBD1 (5 bases). Germline V lookup: CDR1 KGHSH, CDR2 LQKENI. The CDR3 is 15 residues long. The V end was cut by 6 bases, the J end by 3 bases, with 17 bases between. CDR3 DNA sequence: TGTGCCAGCTCTCCTTCTCTGGACATGGACTATGGCTACACCTTC. Translated, it gives CASSPSLDMDYGYTF.

This clonotype was seen ten or more times. V usage is TRBV15 and J usage is TRBJ1-5, with D unclear. The CDR3 is 15 amino acids. The ends were cut back, 0 bases at V and 3 bases at J, with 9 bases in the middle. Germline loops: CDR1 LNHNV, CDR2 YYDKDF (reference sequence). CDR3 DNA sequence: TGTGCCACCAGCAGAGATTTGCAGGTCAATCAGCCCCAGCATTTT. It encodes CATSRDLQVNQPQHF. Combining the CDR3 with reference TRBV15 and TRBJ1-5 gives the whole variable domain DAMVIQNPRYQVTQFGKPVTLSCSQTLNHNVMYWYQQKSSQAPKLLFHYYDKDFNNEADTPDNFQSRRPNTSFCFLDIRSPGLGDTAMYLCATSRDLQVNQPQHFGDGTRLSIL.

This clonotype was recorded many times. The chain has TRBV18 and TRBJ1-1; D is unclear. CDR1 and CDR2 from the germline V gene are KGHSH and LQKENI. CDR3 size: 13 residues. Between the trimmed V and J ends, which lost 8 bases and 1 base, there was a span of 11 bases. The CDR3 coding sequence is TGTGCCAGCCAAGTCGGGGAGAACACTGAAGCTTTCTTT. Protein product: CASQVGENTEAFF.

This clonotype appeared many times. The chain carries TRBV7-9 and TRBJ1-2; D remains ambiguous. Trimming left V 3 bases short and J 4 bases short, with 9 bases between. CDR1 and CDR2 from the germline V gene are SEHNR and FQNEAQ (reference sequence). This CDR3 has 13 residues. The CDR3 DNA reads as TGTGCCAGCAGCTTCGGCCGATTCTATGGCTACACCTTC. This sequence encodes CASSFGRFYGYTF. Full variable domain (outside the CDR3, taken from reference TRBV7-9 and TRBJ1-2): DTGVSQNPRHKITKRGQNVTFRCDPISEHNRLYWYRQTLGQGPEFLTYFQNEAQLEKSRLLSDRFSAERPKGSFSTLEIQRTEQGDSAMYLCASSFGRFYGYTFGSGTRLTVV.

This chain uses TRBV6-1 with TRBJ1-4, with D maybe TRBD1 (5 bases). The CDR3 consists of 13 residues. CDR1 is MNHNS and CDR2 is SASEGT in the germline V gene. Deletions cut 10 bases from V and 8 bases from J, with 17 bases between. The DNA of the CDR3 is TGTGCCACCAGATCAACTGGGGGGGAAAAACTGTTTTTT. The encoded protein is CATRSTGGEKLFF.

This clonotype was seen ten or more times. V gene TRBV29-1 combines with J gene TRBJ1-4, with D perhaps TRBD1 (6 bases). V lost 4 bases, J lost 8 bases, and 20 bases lay in between. CDR3 length equals 15 residues. Germline-derived CDR1 and CDR2 are SQVTM and ANQGSEA. The CDR3 DNA follows: TGCAGCGTTGCGCTATTACTGGGGGCAAGGGAAAAACTGTTTTTT. Its protein is CSVALLLGAREKLFF.

This clonotype was seen a few times. The chain has TRBV5-6 and TRBJ1-4, with D unresolved. The CDR3 contains 15 residues. Deletions cut 4 bases from V and 5 bases from J, with 15 bases between. Germline lookup yields CDR1 SGHDT and CDR2 YYEEEE. The CDR3: CASSILQPQNEKLFF. CDR3 DNA: TGTGCCAGCAGCATCCTACAGCCACAGAATGAAAAACTGTTTTTT.

In its sample, this clonotype was seen many times. The chain couples TRBV7-9 to TRBJ2-1, with TRBD2 matching 8 bases. V shed 2 bases, J shed 12 bases, and the junction held 12 bases outside the gene matches. The CDR3 sequence is 15 residues long. Germline values: CDR1 SEHNR, CDR2 FQNEAQ (reference sequence). The CDR3 loop reads CASSLLAGGPSGQFF. CDR3 sequence (DNA): TGTGCCAGCAGCTTACTCGCGGGGGGACCATCCGGGCAGTTCTTC.

On this clonotype: A read error may be the cause here, since a much bigger clone is one base away. The V gene is TRBV6-2 or TRBV6-3, the J gene TRBJ2-7; D uncertain. Germline-derived CDR1 and CDR2 are MNHEY and SVGEGT. The CDR3 has 14 amino acids. V lost 6 bases to trimming and J lost 0 bases, with 12 bases between them. The chain's CDR3 is CASRDEPFSYEQYF. The CDR3 DNA reads as TGTGCCAGCAGGGACGAACCCTTCTCCTACGAGCAGTACTTC.

Comments on this clonotype: Given a much more abundant clone one base away, this may be a read error. The chain links TRBV10-3 to TRBJ2-7; 8 bases align to TRBD1. V lost 6 bases and J lost 4; bases outside the gene matches: 8. The V gene's germline CDR1 is ENHRY and CDR2 SYGVKD. This CDR3 has 14 residues. CDR3: CAIRVSGQAYEQYF. CDR3 in DNA: TGTGCCATCAGGGTTTCGGGACAGGCGTACGAGCAGTACTTC.

The chain employs TRBV2 and TRBJ2-1, with a weak D call TRBD2 (6 bases). Germline CDR1 is SNHLY and CDR2 is FYNNEI. This CDR3 is built from 15 residues. The V gene lost 3 bases and the J gene lost 4 bases, with 13 bases spanning the gap. In DNA, the CDR3 is TGTGCCAGCAGTGAGTTAACTAGCCCGTACAATGAGCAGTTCTTC. Its translation: CASSELTSPYNEQFF.

This clonotype was observed many times. V and J are TRBV13 and TRBJ2-2, with 9 positions matching TRBD1. Germline trimming cut 5 bases from V and 6 bases from J; bases unmatched to any gene: 10. The length of the CDR3 is 16 residues. Germline values: CDR1 PRHDT, CDR2 FYEKMQ (reference sequence). The DNA for the CDR3 is TGTGCCAGCAGCGATTACAGGGGGCCCGCCCCCGGGGAGCTGTTTTTT. The encoded protein is CASSDYRGPAPGELFF.

At least ten counts were recorded for this clonotype. This rearrangement joins TRBV25-1 to TRBJ1-1; perhaps TRBD1 as D (6 bases). The CDR3 covers 16 residues. Trimming stripped 1 base from V and 10 bases from J, with 22 bases between. CDR1 is MGHDK, CDR2 SYGVNS, per germline. This CDR3 is CASSESGSGDSTGAFF. Here the CDR3 DNA reads TGTGCCAGCAGTGAATCAGGGTCAGGGGACTCAACGGGAGCTTTCTTT.

This clonotype was observed at least ten times. The J gene is TRBJ1-1, the V gene TRBV7-2; D remains unclear. With 5 bases removed from V and 1 base from J, the gap between germline ends came to 11 bases. The germline CDR1 and CDR2 sequences are SGHTA and FQGNSA. The CDR3 totals 14 residues. Here the CDR3 DNA reads TGTGCCAGCAGCCCCAGTCGTTGGAACACTGAAGCTTTCTTT. Translated, it gives CASSPSRWNTEAFF.

There are many counts of this clonotype. This chain links TRBV12-3 or TRBV12-4 with TRBJ2-5; no clear D gene. The CDR3 has 14 amino acids. V was shortened by 3 bases and J by 0 bases, with 8 bases between the two germline ends. The CDR3 protein is CASSFSEYQETQYF. CDR3 nucleotides: TGTGCCAGCAGTTTCAGCGAGTACCAAGAGACCCAGTACTTC.

There are many counts of this clonotype. The V call is TRBV20-1, the J call TRBJ2-5; TRBD1 aligns across 7 bases. The germline gives CDR1 DFQATT, CDR2 SNEGSKA (reference sequence). V shed 1 base, J shed 4 bases, and the junction held 3 bases outside the gene matches. This CDR3 is 13 amino acids long. The CDR3 region has the DNA TGCAGTGCTAGAGGGACAGGAATAGAGACCCAGTACTTC. Protein: CSARGTGIETQYF.

Ten or more counts support this clonotype. The chain employs TRBV5-6 and TRBJ1-2; D remains unclear. Trimming took 6 bases from V and 5 from J, leaving 20 bases between them. Germline V CDR1 and CDR2: SGHDT, YYEEEE. The CDR3 runs to 15 residues. CDR3 sequence (DNA): TGTGCCAGCATCGCGAGGACGGCCTGGGGTTATGGCTACACCTTC. Translated: CASIARTAWGYGYTF. The whole variable domain, remainder taken from reference TRBV5-6 and TRBJ1-2, is DAGVTQSPTHLIKTRGQQVTLRCSPKSGHDTVSWYQQALGQGPQFIFQYYEEEERQRGNFPDRFSGHQFPNYSSELNVNALLLGDSALYLCASIARTAWGYGYTFGSGTRLTVV.

This clonotype has ten or more counts. The gene calls are TRBV24-1 and TRBJ2-2; 8 bases are a match to TRBD1. The CDR3 sequence is 16 residues long. Germline values: CDR1 KGHDR, CDR2 SFDVKD. J lost 1 base, V lost 5 bases, and 5 bases had no gene match. This CDR3 reads CATSVAGGRNTGELFF. The CDR3, as DNA: TGTGCCACCAGTGTGGCAGGGGGCCGGAACACCGGGGAGCTGTTTTTT.